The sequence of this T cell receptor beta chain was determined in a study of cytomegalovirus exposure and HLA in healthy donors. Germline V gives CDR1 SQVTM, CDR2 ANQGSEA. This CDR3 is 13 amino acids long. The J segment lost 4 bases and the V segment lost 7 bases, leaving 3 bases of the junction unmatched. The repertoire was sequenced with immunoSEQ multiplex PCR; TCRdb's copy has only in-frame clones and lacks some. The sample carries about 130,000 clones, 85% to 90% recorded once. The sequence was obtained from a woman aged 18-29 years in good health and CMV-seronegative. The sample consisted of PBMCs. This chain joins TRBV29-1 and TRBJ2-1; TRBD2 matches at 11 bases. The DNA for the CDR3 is TGCAGCGCCGGGACTAGCGGTTACAATGAGCAGTTCTTC. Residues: CSAGTSGYNEQFF.